This T cell receptor (beta chain) emerged from a study of molecular identifiers for immune sequencing clone quantification. Study-wide results and caveats: Over 99% of CMV-specific effector molecules, but under 1% of naive ones, were in clones above 20 copies. Barcode collisions between identical TCR molecules could shrink estimates of highly expanded clone sizes.

A CD8+CD4-CCR7+CD45RA+ phenotype served as the sorting definition for naive CD8 T cells. A remark on this clonotype: Its antigen is unidentified.

Libraries of bulk TCR were made by previously described methods (with listed TCR primers). TCRdb reanalysed the PCR reads using MiXCR and keeps one entry per CDR3 protein. The sample carries around 480,000 distinct CDR3 sequences, roughly 23% recorded once. CDR3 length: 16 residues. The V gene's germline CDR1 is MRHNA and CDR2 SNTAGT. V was pared by 5 bases and J by 0 bases, with 5 bases of the junction left unmatched. The chain recombines TRBV6-4 with TRBJ2-1, with 9 positions matching TRBD2. Source material: naive CD8+ T cells from blood, with Jurkat cell RNA spiked in. Regarding subset: FACS-sorted CD8+CD4-CCR7+CD45RA+ naive T cells. The TCR sequence derives from a human donor in good health. Some libraries in this study had Jurkat cell RNA spiked in. Written as DNA, the CDR3 is TGTGCCAGCAGTCTCCTAGCGGGAAGCTCCTACAATGAGCAGTTCTTC. It codes for CASSLLAGSSYNEQFF.